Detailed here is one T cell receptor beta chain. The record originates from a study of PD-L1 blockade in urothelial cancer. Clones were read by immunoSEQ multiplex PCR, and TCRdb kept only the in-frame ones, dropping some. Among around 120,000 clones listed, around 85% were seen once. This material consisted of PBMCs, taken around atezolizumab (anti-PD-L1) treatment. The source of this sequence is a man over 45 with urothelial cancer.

CDR3 protein: CASSTRLAVYEQYF. The CDR3 region has the DNA TGTGCCAGCAGTACTCGACTAGCCGTCTACGAGCAGTACTTC. The gene calls are TRBV27 and TRBJ2-7; 7 nucleotides line up with TRBD2. The V and J ends lost 5 bases and 3 bases, in that order; junction bases with no gene match: 7. Germline V gives CDR1 MNHEY, CDR2 SMNVEV (reference sequence). The CDR3 runs to 14 residues.